This record looks at one TCR beta chain sequence and its context. In the original workflow: Reference gene primer amplification in the assay estimated nucleated cell counts. The table came from immunoSEQ multiplex PCR; TCRdb's copy has only in-frame clones and leaves some out. V and J calls and clone size follow that table, whereas D and trimming were derived from the DNA. Here the sample spans roughly 70,000 clones, roughly 86% being singletons. The record originates from a study of blood T cell repertoires in COVID-19. Turning to the study itself: Both acute and convalescent COVID-19 samples were obtained from the United States, Italy and Spain. Sources were T cells, B-cell-depleted T cells, or PBMCs; the material itself was cDNA or gDNA.

Germline CDR1 is SGHNT and CDR2 is YENEEA. V lost 0 bases and J 4 bases, leaving 15 bases between the germline ends. This CDR3 comprises 16 residues. The chain recombines TRBV11-3 with TRBJ1-2; a possible D gene is TRBD1 (5 bases). Sequencing used peripheral blood. This TCR was recovered from a man aged 70-80 years with active COVID-19. This CDR3 reads CASSLEGRDGRYGYTF. The DNA of the CDR3 is TGTGCCAGCAGCTTAGAGGGGCGTGACGGCCGCTATGGCTACACCTTC.